The source of this TCR beta chain is a study of T cell responses to AZD1222 COVID-19 vaccine. Germline loops: CDR1 LNHDA, CDR2 SQIVND (reference sequence). This CDR3 comprises 13 residues. V lost 6 bases and J 4 bases, leaving 10 bases between the germline ends. Profiled with immunoSEQ multiplex PCR; TCRdb holds only in-frame clones, not every one. The top ten clones hold roughly 4.2% of a sample with 100,000 to 150,000 clones, more than 80% of them seen once. The sample here was peripheral blood, taken on day 0 of AZD1222 vaccination. The chain combines TRBV19 with TRBJ1-3, with TRBD1 as a possible D gene (6 bases). This TCR derives from an adult in good health. CDR3 amino acids: CASSRGQGNTIYF. In DNA, the CDR3 is TGTGCCAGTAGCCGAGGACAGGGAAACACCATATATTTT.